The entry below describes one T cell receptor (beta chain). No antigen is known for it. This sample is drawn from a study of cytomegalovirus exposure and HLA in healthy donors. This CDR3 is built from 13 residues. CDR1 MNHEY and CDR2 SVGAGI come from the germline V gene. Trimming took 5 bases from V and 6 from J, leaving 13 bases between them. Study observations and caveats: Across HLA loci, a later analysis found differing TCR association rates, with DRB1 most and HLA-C fewest.

Primers: 60 Vbeta forward and 13 Jbeta reverse. Data came from immunoSEQ multiplex PCR; TCRdb stores just in-frame clones and leaves some out. The repertoire holds 95,000 to 150,000 clones, 70% to 85% seen once, with approximately 3.7% in the top ten. This donor's file did not include a recorded CMV serostatus. Sequencing was carried out using PBMCs. The sequence was obtained from a human donor in good health. This rearrangement joins TRBV6-5 to TRBJ1-1; tentative D call: TRBD1 (6 bases). Here the CDR3 reads CASSDGGRAEAFF. For the CDR3, the DNA is TGTGCCAGCAGTGATGGGGGCCGGGCTGAAGCTTTCTTT.